This T cell receptor beta chain was retrieved from a study of OX40 agonist ivuxolimab in advanced cancers. Germline values: CDR1 LNHDA, CDR2 SQIVND (reference sequence). Deletions cut 6 bases from V and 0 bases from J, with 15 bases between. The CDR3 contains 16 residues. Whole-study results and caveats: At doses 0.1 to 3.0 mg/kg, CD4+ and CD8+ clones expanded.

Some clones are missing from TCRdb's copy, which holds only in-frame ones; the method was immunoSEQ multiplex PCR. The profile shows 72,000 or so clones, around 85% of them singletons. Of note for this clone: The antigen remains unidentified.

The specimen was CD4+ or CD8+ T cells sorted from blood, collected in a trial of the OX40 agonist ivuxolimab. The chain is built from TRBV19 and TRBJ1-3; no reliable D call. The receptor was derived from an adult with an advanced solid tumor such as melanoma, head and neck, liver or kidney cancer. CDR3 DNA: TGTGCCAGTAGCAGGTCTAGGCAGGCCTCTGGAAACACCATATATTTT. It encodes CASSRSRQASGNTIYF.